The text below deals with one T cell receptor beta chain. As yet, its antigen is unknown. Trimming removed 1 base at V and 2 bases at J, with 14 bases between. The CDR3 extends over 16 amino acids. Per the germline V gene, CDR1 is SGHRS and CDR2 is YFSETQ. The sample belongs to a study of CD8 T cells in ankylosing spondylitis. Study outcomes and limitations: Characteristic, it appeared, of ankylosing spondylitis blood was a TCR beta motif of seven or eight highly homologous variants. In the blood and synovial fluid of reactive arthritis, some motif variants had been previously reported. As for the disease-linked clones, they showed a CD8+ phenotype and occurred at relatively low frequencies in peripheral blood. The clones that were linked to disease were reported to be significantly enriched in matched synovial fluid samples from ankylosing spondylitis patients.

Scientists made TCR beta libraries using quantitative 5'-RACE with molecular barcodes. Via MiXCR, TCRdb re-called the 5' RACE reads, giving one row per CDR3 protein. The repertoire includes about 450,000 distinct CDR3 sequences, 20% to 30% of them detected once, and roughly 1% sits in the top ten. The TCR comes from a male donor with ankylosing spondylitis. Material for sequencing was blood, either unsorted or a sorted T cell fraction (not recorded which). The genes are TRBV5-1 and TRBJ2-3; D may be TRBD1 or TRBD2 (5 bases each). The CDR3 loop is CASSLQGEWDTDTQYF. The CDR3 nucleotides read TGCGCCAGCAGCTTGCAAGGGGAGTGGGACACAGATACGCAGTATTTT.